Shown below are 32 T cell receptor beta chains from a single sample sequenced in a study of blood T cell repertoires in COVID-19. Measured with immunoSEQ multiplex PCR; TCRdb has only the in-frame clones, and not every one. The profile covers about 240,000 clones, with 75% to 90% appearing a single time and over 10% taken by the ten largest. Sequencing was done on a sample of peripheral blood. The receptors were sampled from a woman aged 60-75 years with active or convalescent COVID-19.

The chain employs TRBV5-6 and TRBJ1-6, with 7 bases matching TRBD1. Germline CDR1 SGHDT, CDR2 YYEEEE. V shed 0 bases and J 2 bases; nucleotides not matched to a gene: 2. CDR3 length: 16 residues. In nucleotides, the CDR3 is TGTGCCAGCAGCTTGGACAGGGGAACCTATAATTCACCCCTCCACTTT. It codes for CASSLDRGTYNSPLHF.

This clone was counted a few times. This chain uses TRBV6-5 with TRBJ1-2; D might be TRBD1 (6 bases). The germline V and J ends were trimmed by 6 bases and 5 bases, with 13 bases remaining between them. CDR1 MNHEY and CDR2 SVGAGI come from the germline V gene. The CDR3 covers 13 residues. The CDR3 sequence is CASRTTGPYGYTF. In nucleotides, the CDR3 is TGTGCCAGCAGAACGACAGGACCTTATGGCTACACCTTC.

This chain links TRBV5-5 with TRBJ2-5, with a possible D match to TRBD2 (5 bases). This CDR3 contains 15 residues. Germline assignment: CDR1 SGHKS and CDR2 YYEKEE (reference sequence). V was pared by 0 bases and J by 5 bases, with 14 bases between. CDR3 amino acids: CASSLALARGETQYF. The CDR3 region has the DNA TGTGCCAGCAGCTTGGCGTTAGCACGAGGGGAGACCCAGTACTTC.

This chain uses TRBV4-1 with TRBJ1-3, with 8 nucleotides matching TRBD1. The CDR3 sequence is 17 residues long. J gave up 1 base and V 3 bases, and 8 bases lay outside the gene matches. The germline V gene encodes CDR1 MGHRA and CDR2 YSYEKL. The CDR3 region has the DNA TGCGCCAGCAGCCAGGCTACGACAGGGGCATCTGGAAACACCATATATTTT. It encodes CASSQATTGASGNTIYF.

The chain links TRBV4-1 to TRBJ1-2; TRBD1 matches at 8 bases. The CDR3 runs 16 residues. J lost 4 bases, V lost 0 bases, and 7 bases had no gene match. Germline CDR1 and CDR2: MGHRA and YSYEKL. The CDR3 reads CASSQDFKGQAYGYTF. The CDR3 bases are TGCGCCAGCAGCCAAGATTTTAAGGGACAGGCCTATGGCTACACCTTC.

V gene TRBV7-2 combines with J gene TRBJ2-1; TRBD2 matches 7 bases. Germline-derived CDR1 and CDR2 are SGHTA and FQGNSA. Germline trimming cut 3 bases from V and 0 bases from J; bases unmatched to any gene: 2. There are 15 residues in the CDR3. The CDR3 nucleotides read TGTGCCAGCAGCTTGGGGGGGGGCTCCTACAATGAGCAGTTCTTC. Protein product: CASSLGGGSYNEQFF.

V is TRBV7-3 and J is TRBJ2-5; TRBD2 matches at 10 bases. V lost 5 bases, J lost 2 bases, and 8 bases stayed unmatched. This CDR3 is 16 amino acids long. Germline loops: CDR1 SGHTA, CDR2 FQGTGA. The CDR3 loop is CASSLGSSGGQETQYF. CDR3 in DNA: TGTGCCAGCAGCCTAGGGTCTAGCGGGGGACAAGAGACCCAGTACTTC.

This rearrangement joins TRBV4-1 to TRBJ2-5, with TRBD1 identical over 7 bases. The germline V gene has CDR1 MGHRA and CDR2 YSYEKL. This CDR3 region has 14 residues. Unmatched junction bases numbered 7, after V lost 4 bases and J lost 5 bases. DNA for the CDR3: TGCGCCAGCAGCCCGACAGGGTATGGGGAGACCCAGTACTTC. Protein product: CASSPTGYGETQYF.

CDR3 DNA: TGTGCCAGCAGCCCCCAACAGGGGGCCTACGAGCAGTACTTC. Its translation is CASSPQQGAYEQYF. The V gene is TRBV4-2, the J gene TRBJ2-7, with 8 bases fitting TRBD1. Germline loops: CDR1 LGHNA, CDR2 YNFKEQ. The V and J ends lost 4 bases and 2 bases, in that order; junction bases with no gene match: 4. CDR3 length equals 14 residues.

J is TRBJ2-3 and V is TRBV6-5; D perhaps matches TRBD2 (5 bases). Germline assignment: CDR1 MNHEY and CDR2 SVGAGI. V gave up 8 bases and J gave up 1 base, with 10 bases separating them. The CDR3 runs to 13 residues. The CDR3 region is CASRGQGTDTQYF. The CDR3, as DNA: TGTGCCAGCCGAGGGCAGGGCACAGATACGCAGTATTTT.

In its sample, this clone was seen once. This chain connects TRBV10-1 to TRBJ1-2; 7 bases are a match to TRBD1. The CDR3 is made up of 13 amino acids. The V segment lost 5 bases and the J segment 2 bases; nucleotides outside the gene matches: 2. Germline CDR1 reads WNHNN; CDR2 reads SYGVQD (reference sequence). This CDR3 is CASSRDSNYGYTF. The CDR3 bases are TGCGCCAGCAGTAGGGACAGCAACTATGGCTACACCTTC.

The sample holds one count of this clone. This chain connects TRBV27 to TRBJ1-6; a weak D match, TRBD1 (6 bases). Looked up from germline, CDR1 is MNHEY and CDR2 is SMNVEV (reference sequence). V gave up 5 bases and J gave up 10 bases, with 15 bases separating them. The CDR3 consists of 14 residues. This chain's CDR3 is CASSPNREGSPLHF. Here the CDR3 DNA reads TGTGCCAGCAGTCCGAACAGGGAAGGCTCACCCCTCCACTTT.

The V gene is TRBV7-8, the J gene TRBJ2-3; no clear D. The germline CDR1 and CDR2 sequences are SGHVS and FQNEAQ. V lost 3 bases and J 4 bases, leaving 11 bases between the germline ends. There are 14 residues in the CDR3. Here the CDR3 DNA reads TGTGCCAGCAGCTTTTCGCGGTGGGCAGATACGCAGTATTTT. It specifies CASSFSRWADTQYF.

The chain links TRBV19 to TRBJ1-2; 9 bases are a match to TRBD1. V was clipped by 7 bases and J by 0 bases; unmatched bases: 12. The germline V gene encodes CDR1 LNHDA and CDR2 SQIVND (reference sequence). The CDR3 totals 17 residues. CDR3 sequence: CASTHWGQGFPNYGYTF. The CDR3 region has the DNA TGTGCCAGTACCCATTGGGGACAGGGATTCCCTAACTATGGCTACACCTTC.

On this clone itself: Within the sample, other DNA sequences also encode this same CDR3. CDR3 in DNA: TGTGCCTGGAGTGTACAAGGGGACACTGAAGCTTTCTTT. Translated, it gives CAWSVQGDTEAFF. This chain joins TRBV30 and TRBJ1-1; maybe TRBD1 (5 bases). The V gene lost 0 bases and the J gene lost 3 bases, with 8 bases spanning the gap. Germline values: CDR1 GTSNPN, CDR2 SVGIG (reference sequence). There are 13 residues in the CDR3. The whole variable domain, remainder taken from reference TRBV30 and TRBJ1-1, is SQTIHQWPATLVQPVGSPLSLECTVEGTSNPNLYWYRQAAGRGLQLLFYSVGIGQISSEVPQNLSASRPQDRQFILSSKKLLLSDSGFYLCAWSVQGDTEAFFGQGTRLTVV.

The rearrangement uses TRBV7-6 and TRBJ2-7; possible D gene TRBD2, 5 bases. The CDR3 has 11 residues. The germline V gene encodes CDR1 SGHVS and CDR2 FNYEAQ. Deletions cut 4 bases from V and 7 bases from J, with 8 bases between. The CDR3 reads CASSSRVEQYF. The CDR3, as DNA: TGTGCCAGCAGCTCGAGGGTGGAGCAGTACTTC.

The rearrangement uses TRBV4-3 and TRBJ2-1; TRBD2 matches at 11 bases. Germline trimming cut 3 bases from V and 3 bases from J; bases unmatched to any gene: 1. The CDR3 runs 15 residues. From germline, CDR1 is LGHNA and CDR2 YSLEER. CDR3 sequence (DNA): TGCGCCAGCAGCCAGCTAGCGGGGGGCTACAATGAGCAGTTCTTC. Its protein is CASSQLAGGYNEQFF.

The chain couples TRBV19 to TRBJ2-3; D uncertain. This CDR3 is 13 amino acids long. Germline V gives CDR1 LNHDA, CDR2 SQIVND (reference sequence). Trimming took off 3 bases at V and 2 bases at J, with 6 bases between the two ends. DNA of the CDR3: TGTGCCAGTAGTATGGAGAACACAGATACGCAGTATTTT. This encodes CASSMENTDTQYF.

The sample holds one count of this clone. The J gene is TRBJ2-3, the V gene TRBV6-2 or TRBV6-3; a possible D gene is TRBD2 (6 bases). The CDR3 is made up of 16 amino acids. V was shortened by 2 bases and J by 2 bases, with 14 bases between the two germline ends. Germline assignment: CDR1 MNHEY and CDR2 SVGEGT. The CDR3 loop reads CASSYGGILHTDTQYF. The CDR3, as DNA: TGTGCCAGCAGTTACGGGGGGATCCTGCACACAGATACGCAGTATTTT.

The chain carries TRBV7-9 and TRBJ2-7, with 9 bases matching TRBD2. The CDR3 has 16 residues. Trimming cost V 4 bases and J 6 bases; bases outside gene matches: 13. Germline assignment: CDR1 SEHNR and CDR2 FQNEAQ (reference sequence). For the CDR3, the DNA is TGTGCCAGCAGCTCGGGCGGGGGGGTCCCTTACGGCGAGCAGTACTTC. Amino acid sequence: CASSSGGGVPYGEQYF.

The V and J genes are TRBV4-1 and TRBJ2-5, with 10 bases that match TRBD2. Germline assignment: CDR1 MGHRA and CDR2 YSYEKL. This CDR3 is 15 amino acids long. V gave up 4 bases and J gave up 3 bases; unmatched junction bases: 5. CDR3 in amino acids: CASSRAGGPEETQYF. The CDR3, as DNA: TGCGCCAGCAGCCGAGCGGGGGGGCCCGAAGAGACCCAGTACTTC.

There are a few counts of this clone. This chain uses TRBV10-3 with TRBJ2-7; 8 nucleotides agree with TRBD1. Looked up from germline, CDR1 is ENHRY and CDR2 is SYGVKD. With 0 bases clipped from V and 8 bases from J, the junction kept 3 bases outside the gene matches. This CDR3 is built from 13 residues. CDR3 in DNA: TGTGCCATCAGTGAGTCTCAGGGGGCGAAGCAGTACTTC. Amino acid sequence: CAISESQGAKQYF.

The table lists this clone with a count of one. The chain is built from TRBV24-1 and TRBJ2-2; 16 bases line up with TRBD2. The CDR3 is made up of 18 amino acids. J lost 6 bases, V lost 3 bases, and 6 bases had no gene match. CDR1 is KGHDR and CDR2 is SFDVKD in the germline V gene. The CDR3 DNA reads as TGTGCCACCAGTGATGGGACTAGCGGGGGGGCCCGGGCCGGGGAGCTGTTTTTT. This gives the protein CATSDGTSGGARAGELFF.

The chain combines TRBV2 with TRBJ1-4; TRBD1 is a possible D gene (6 bases). Trimming removed 6 bases at V and 3 bases at J, with 17 bases between. Germline lookup yields CDR1 SNHLY and CDR2 FYNNEI. The CDR3 loop spans 16 amino acids. The DNA of the CDR3 is TGTGCCAGCAGAAAGGTGGTAGGGGGACCTAATGAAAAACTGTTTTTT. It encodes CASRKVVGGPNEKLFF.

J is TRBJ1-2 and V is TRBV5-4, with D possibly TRBD1 on 6 matching bases. The V and J ends lost 2 bases and 8 bases respectively, with 22 bases between them. From germline, CDR1 is SGHNT and CDR2 YYREEE (reference sequence). The CDR3 is 16 residues long. CDR3 sequence: CASSFADRGGWGGYTF. The CDR3 DNA follows: TGTGCCAGCAGCTTCGCGGACCGGGGGGGCTGGGGCGGCTACACCTTC.

The chain joins TRBV3-1 (or the pseudogene TRBV3-2) to TRBJ2-3, with TRBD2 matching over 9 bases. Germline CDR1 is LGHDT and CDR2 is YNNKEL (reference sequence). With V trimmed by 3 bases and J by 4 bases, 8 bases remained unmatched. The CDR3 spans 16 residues. The CDR3: CASSQPRGGGADTQYF. CDR3 nucleotides: TGTGCCAGCAGCCAGCCGCGGGGGGGCGGGGCAGATACGCAGTATTTT.

The chain is built from TRBV9 and TRBJ2-7, with 10 bases matching TRBD1. This CDR3 comprises 15 residues. Unmatched junction bases numbered 3, after V lost 2 bases and J lost 1 base. CDR1 and CDR2 (germline): SGDLS, YYNGEE. DNA of the CDR3: TGTGCCAGCAGCGTCGGACAGGGGGTGTCCTACGAGCAGTACTTC. This sequence encodes CASSVGQGVSYEQYF. The full variable domain, rest sourced from reference TRBV9 and TRBJ2-7, is DSGVTQTPKHLITATGQRVTLRCSPRSGDLSVYWYQQSLDQGLQFLIQYYNGEERAKGNILERFSAQQFPDLHSELNLSSLELGDSALYFCASSVGQGVSYEQYFGPGTRLTVT.

This clone has just one count. The junction departs from germline at one end; a sequencing error may be responsible. The CDR3 DNA follows: TGTGCCAGCAGTGAAGTGGGGGCAGGAAAGGGAAGTTTT. This gives the protein CASSEVGAGKGSF. V usage is TRBV2 and J usage is TRBJ1-4, with a possible D match to TRBD1 (6 bases). The CDR3 covers 13 residues. Germline lookup yields CDR1 SNHLY and CDR2 FYNNEI.

CDR3 sequence (DNA): TGTGCCAGCAGCCAAGTAGGGACTGGGACTGAAGCTTTCTTT. Amino acid sequence: CASSQVGTGTEAFF. This chain connects TRBV16 to TRBJ1-1, with TRBD1 as a possible D gene (5 bases). V lost 2 bases, J lost 5 bases, and 12 bases lay in between. The germline V gene has CDR1 KGHSY and CDR2 FQNENV. This CDR3 has 14 residues.

V usage is TRBV3-1 (or the pseudogene TRBV3-2) and J usage is TRBJ1-5, with unresolved D. The germline V gene has CDR1 LGHDT and CDR2 YNNKEL (reference sequence). The germline V and J ends were trimmed by 0 bases and 6 bases, with 9 bases remaining between them. The length of the CDR3 is 14 residues. CDR3 DNA: TGTGCCAGCAGCCAAGATAGGAGGGTTCAGCCCCAGCATTTT. Translating it yields CASSQDRRVQPQHF.

J is TRBJ1-1 and V is TRBV6-5, with 8 bases aligning to TRBD1. The trim removed 5 bases at V and 3 bases at J, leaving 8 bases unmatched. The germline V gene has CDR1 MNHEY and CDR2 SVGAGI. The CDR3 has 15 residues. Here the CDR3 DNA reads TGTGCCAGCAGTCGACTGACAGGGGTTGACACTGAAGCTTTCTTT. Translation: CASSRLTGVDTEAFF.

This clone showed up many times. An end of the junction does not agree with germline; a read error may underlie this. This chain joins TRBV20-1 and TRBJ1-1, with D uncertain. Germline V lookup: CDR1 DFQATT, CDR2 SNEGSKA (reference sequence). This CDR3 region has 10 residues. The chain's CDR3 is CSAELTGAFF. CDR3 bases: TGCAGTGCCGAACTTACTGGAGCTTTCTTT.